This T cell receptor (beta chain) was sequenced during a study of shared T cell receptors in the human thymus. TCRdb keeps only in-frame clones here, not all; method: immunoSEQ multiplex PCR. This sample has hundreds of thousands of clones, with roughly 90% found just once. CDR3 size: 17 residues. V shed 2 bases and J 3 bases; nucleotides not matched to a gene: 13. The V gene's germline CDR1 is SGDLS and CDR2 YYNGEE. These sequences were also reported in another study, on human thymus T cells. As that study records: Apparent bias marked the V and J gene usage of thymic and blood repertoires. What related research reported was that thymic repertoires overlapped highly among unrelated individuals.

The sequencing sample was made of thymocytes. This receptor was obtained from a boy less than two years old with a congenital heart defect. The rearrangement links TRBV9 to TRBJ2-7, with 8 bases identical to TRBD2. The CDR3 DNA reads TGTGCCAGCAGCGTCAATGGTCGGGAGGGTCCTGACTACGAGCAGTACTTC. This codes for CASSVNGREGPDYEQYF.